Below, 4 T cell receptor beta chains from the same sample are listed, as sequenced in a study of CD8+ T cells in alopecia areata. cDNA prepared by RNA extraction and subsequent reverse transcription served as the template for sequencing. Using immunoSEQ multiplex PCR, the repertoire was profiled, and TCRdb retains in-frame clones only, with some absent. The profile shows some 130,000 clones, about 46% of them singletons. The material was CD8+ T cells sorted from blood, obtained at week 0. All receptors come from a human donor with alopecia areata.

This clone was seen only a few times. This CDR3 reads CAWSVPLGDEQFF. For the CDR3, the DNA is TGTGCCTGGAGTGTTCCTTTAGGAGATGAGCAGTTCTTC. The chain recombines TRBV30 with TRBJ2-1, with D unresolved. Between the trimmed V and J ends, which lost 0 bases and 8 bases, there was a span of 11 bases. CDR1 is GTSNPN, CDR2 SVGIG, per germline (reference sequence). CDR3 length equals 13 residues.

The chain is built from TRBV5-1 and TRBJ2-3, with 8 bases lining up with TRBD1. Germline CDR1 reads SGHRS; CDR2 reads YFSETQ. The V gene end was trimmed by 4 bases and the J gene end by 2 bases; junction bases not matched to a gene: 6. The CDR3 is 15 residues long. CDR3 nucleotides: TGCGCCAGCAGCGCGAGACAGGGGCTCACAGATACGCAGTATTTT. Protein: CASSARQGLTDTQYF.

The chain recombines TRBV27 with TRBJ2-4; tentative D call: TRBD2 (5 bases). Looked up from germline, CDR1 is MNHEY and CDR2 is SMNVEV (reference sequence). The ends were cut back, 3 bases at V and 3 bases at J, with 12 bases in the middle. The CDR3 length is 15 residues. In DNA, the CDR3 is TGTGCCAGCAGTTTGTCGCCGGGGAACAAAAACATTCAGTACTTC. Its protein product is CASSLSPGNKNIQYF.

The V and J genes are TRBV30 and TRBJ1-3; D remains ambiguous. The V gene lost 4 bases and the J gene lost 4 bases, with 8 bases spanning the gap. The CDR3 consists of 12 residues. The germline gives CDR1 GTSNPN, CDR2 SVGIG (reference sequence). The CDR3: CAWNPSGNTIYF. The CDR3 nucleotides read TGTGCCTGGAATCCCTCCGGAAACACCATATATTTT.